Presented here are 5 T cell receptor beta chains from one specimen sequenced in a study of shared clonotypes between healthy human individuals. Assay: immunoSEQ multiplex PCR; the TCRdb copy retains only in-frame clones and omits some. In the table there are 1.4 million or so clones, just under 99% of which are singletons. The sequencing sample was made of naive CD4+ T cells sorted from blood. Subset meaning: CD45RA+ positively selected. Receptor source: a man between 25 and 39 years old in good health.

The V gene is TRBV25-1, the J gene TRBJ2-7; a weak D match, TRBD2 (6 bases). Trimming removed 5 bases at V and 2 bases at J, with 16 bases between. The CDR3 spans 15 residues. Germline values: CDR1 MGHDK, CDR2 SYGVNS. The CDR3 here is CASSPWGELAYEQYF. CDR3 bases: TGTGCCAGCAGTCCCTGGGGGGAATTAGCCTACGAGCAGTACTTC.

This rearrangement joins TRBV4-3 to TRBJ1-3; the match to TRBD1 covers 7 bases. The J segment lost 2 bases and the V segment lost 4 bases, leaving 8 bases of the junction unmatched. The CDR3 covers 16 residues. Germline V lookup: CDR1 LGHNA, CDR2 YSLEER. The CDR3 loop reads CASSPRTGGTGNTIYF. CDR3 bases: TGCGCCAGCAGCCCCCGGACAGGAGGAACTGGAAACACCATATATTTT.

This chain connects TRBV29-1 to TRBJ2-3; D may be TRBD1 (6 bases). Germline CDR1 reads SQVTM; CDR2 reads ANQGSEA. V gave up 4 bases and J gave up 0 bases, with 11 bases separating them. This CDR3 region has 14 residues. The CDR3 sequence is CSVVGQGSTDTQYF. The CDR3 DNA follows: TGCAGCGTTGTGGGTCAGGGGAGCACAGATACGCAGTATTTT.

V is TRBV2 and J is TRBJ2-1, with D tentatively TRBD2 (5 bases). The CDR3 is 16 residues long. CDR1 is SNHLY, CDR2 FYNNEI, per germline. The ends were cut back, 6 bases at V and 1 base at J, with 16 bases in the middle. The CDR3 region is CASSPRPRGSYNEQFF. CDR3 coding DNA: TGTGCCAGCAGCCCTAGGCCCCGGGGATCCTACAATGAGCAGTTCTTC.

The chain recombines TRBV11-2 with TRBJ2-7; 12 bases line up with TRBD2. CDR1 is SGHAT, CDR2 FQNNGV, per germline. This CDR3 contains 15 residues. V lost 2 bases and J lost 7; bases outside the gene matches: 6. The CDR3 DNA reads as TGTGCCAGCAGCTTAAGTCTAGCGGGAGGGTGGGAGCAGTACTTC. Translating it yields CASSLSLAGGWEQYF.